These 17 T cell receptor beta chains originate from one sample sequenced in a study of shared clonotypes between healthy human individuals. Repertoires were generated with immunoSEQ multiplex PCR, while TCRdb's copy carries only in-frame clones and drops some. In the table there are over a million clones, roughly 96% of which are singletons. The sample taken for sequencing was naive CD4+ T cells sorted from blood. As to subset: CD45RA+ positively selected. The source is a man aged 25-45 years in good health.

The chain employs TRBV5-1 and TRBJ2-2; 7 bases are shared with TRBD2. The CDR3 covers 15 residues. Germline V gives CDR1 SGHRS, CDR2 YFSETQ. With 0 bases clipped from V and 6 bases from J, the junction kept 5 bases outside the gene matches. In nucleotides, the CDR3 is TGCGCCAGCAGCTTGGCCGGGACTAAGGCCGGGGAGCTGTTTTTT. This encodes CASSLAGTKAGELFF.

This CDR3 is CATRTGASSYNEQFF. The CDR3 DNA reads TGTGCCACCCGGACGGGCGCTAGCTCCTACAATGAGCAGTTCTTC. This chain links TRBV2 with TRBJ2-1, with D uncertain. Trimming took 10 bases from V and 0 from J, leaving 16 bases between them. The CDR3 spans 15 residues. Germline CDR1 and CDR2: SNHLY and FYNNEI.

The chain carries TRBV19 and TRBJ2-7, with D perhaps TRBD1 or TRBD2 (5 bases each). CDR3 length equals 14 residues. The germline V and J ends were trimmed by 7 bases and 2 bases, with 15 bases remaining between them. In germline, CDR1 is LNHDA, CDR2 SQIVND (reference sequence). The CDR3 here is CASNSLQGPYEQYF. DNA of the CDR3: TGTGCCAGTAATAGTCTCCAGGGACCCTACGAGCAGTACTTC.

The chain joins TRBV4-1 to TRBJ1-3; TRBD1 is a possible D gene (5 bases). V was trimmed by 0 bases and J by 5 bases, leaving 11 bases between them. CDR3 length: 15 amino acids. Germline V gene lookup returns CDR1 MGHRA and CDR2 YSYEKL. Here the CDR3 DNA reads TGCGCCAGCAGCCAAGAGGGTACAGGAAGAAACACCATATATTTT. Translated, it gives CASSQEGTGRNTIYF.

V gene TRBV18 combines with J gene TRBJ2-7; D ambiguous. Between the trimmed V and J ends, which lost 3 bases and 3 bases, there was a span of 9 bases. Per germline, CDR1 KGHSH and CDR2 LQKENI. CDR3 length: 13 residues. CDR3 sequence: CASSPGWNYEQYF. The CDR3 DNA follows: TGTGCCAGCTCACCGGGTTGGAACTACGAGCAGTACTTC.

This clone was recorded once. The rearrangement links TRBV4-3 to TRBJ1-3; D gene uncertain. This CDR3 is 19 amino acids long. The ends were cut back, 3 bases at V and 1 base at J, with 22 bases in the middle. Germline V gene lookup returns CDR1 LGHNA and CDR2 YSLEER. The CDR3 bases are TGCGCCAGCAGCCAGTTTAGCGGGGAACCGGGCTCATCTGGAAACACCATATATTTT. Translating gives CASSQFSGEPGSSGNTIYF.

This clone was seen a few times. The same CDR3 can be traced to other DNA sequences in this sample. J is TRBJ2-5 and V is TRBV6-5, with D possibly called TRBD1 or TRBD2 (5 bases each). Germline assignment: CDR1 MNHEY and CDR2 SVGAGI. The CDR3 runs 13 residues. Deletions cut 2 bases from V and 5 bases from J, with 9 bases between. The chain's CDR3 is CASSYGGSETQYF. The DNA for the CDR3 is TGTGCCAGCAGTTACGGGGGATCGGAGACCCAGTACTTC.

Comment on this clone: Additional DNA sequences in this sample encode the identical CDR3. The chain employs TRBV5-1 and TRBJ2-3; the D is unclear. V gave up 4 bases and J gave up 1 base, with 4 bases separating them. This CDR3 spans 12 amino acids. Germline loops: CDR1 SGHRS, CDR2 YFSETQ. CDR3 DNA sequence: TGCGCCAGCAGCGGAGGCACAGATACGCAGTATTTT. The encoded protein is CASSGGTDTQYF.

The chain combines TRBV5-4 with TRBJ2-3; D gene uncertain. In germline, CDR1 is SGHNT, CDR2 YYREEE (reference sequence). V was clipped by 3 bases and J by 5 bases, with 10 bases between them. CDR3 length: 13 residues. This chain's CDR3 is CASSSLNIDTQYF. The CDR3 nucleotides read TGTGCCAGCAGCTCCCTCAACATAGATACGCAGTATTTT.

V gene TRBV6-5 combines with J gene TRBJ2-7; 12 nucleotides match TRBD1. CDR1 MNHEY and CDR2 SVGAGI come from the germline V gene. The CDR3 has 15 amino acids. V lost 7 bases to trimming and J lost 3 bases; unmatched junction nucleotides: 7. This CDR3 is CASKTGTGGLYEQYF. DNA for the CDR3: TGTGCCAGCAAGACCGGGACAGGGGGCCTCTACGAGCAGTACTTC.

With respect to this clone: Other DNA sequences in this sample translate to the same CDR3. DNA for the CDR3: TGCGCCAGCAGCCAAGTAAGGGGTACCGGGGAGCTGTTTTTT. It translates to CASSQVRGTGELFF. This sequence joins TRBV4-3 and TRBJ2-2, with a weak D call TRBD1 (5 bases). Trimming left V 1 base short and J 5 bases short, with 8 bases between. The germline gives CDR1 LGHNA, CDR2 YSLEER. The CDR3 length is 14 residues.

Here the CDR3 reads CASSPLAGGPTDTQYF. As DNA, the CDR3 is TGCGCCAGCAGCCCACTAGCGGGAGGGCCAACAGATACGCAGTATTTT. The genes are TRBV5-1 and TRBJ2-3; 13 bases are a match to TRBD2. The CDR3 covers 16 residues. The J segment lost 3 bases and the V segment lost 4 bases, leaving 5 bases of the junction unmatched. Per germline, CDR1 SGHRS and CDR2 YFSETQ.

In DNA form, the CDR3 reads TGTGCCTGGAACAGGGGGGCTGAAGCTTTCTTT. Residues: CAWNRGAEAFF. This chain joins TRBV30 and TRBJ1-1; the match to TRBD1 covers 8 bases. V shed 4 bases and J 6 bases; nucleotides not matched to a gene: 1. The germline gives CDR1 GTSNPN, CDR2 SVGIG (reference sequence). CDR3 size: 11 residues.

The V call is TRBV29-1, the J call TRBJ2-3, with D possibly matching TRBD2 (6 bases). The CDR3 covers 11 residues. The ends were cut back, 7 bases at V and 3 bases at J, with 8 bases in the middle. Germline-derived CDR1 and CDR2 are SQVTM and ANQGSEA. The CDR3 protein is CSGGVTDTQYF. In nucleotides, the CDR3 is TGCAGCGGGGGGGTAACAGATACGCAGTATTTT.

J is TRBJ2-3 and V is TRBV30; 12 bases map to TRBD1. Germline CDR1 and CDR2: GTSNPN and SVGIG (reference sequence). V trimming: 2 bases; J trimming: 5 bases; junction bases outside the gene matches: 8. CDR3 size: 16 residues. CDR3: CAWSPWDRGQVDTQYF. CDR3 bases: TGTGCCTGGAGTCCCTGGGACAGGGGGCAGGTAGATACGCAGTATTTT.

This clone was picked up one time. The chain is built from TRBV7-2 and TRBJ2-2, with 9 nucleotides matching TRBD2. The CDR3 contains 17 residues. CDR1 is SGHTA and CDR2 is FQGNSA in the germline V gene. J was trimmed by 6 bases and V by 7 bases; bases with no gene match: 15. The CDR3 is CASTISAGTSLSGELFF. The CDR3 DNA sequence: TGTGCCAGCACCATCAGTGCCGGGACTAGCTTGTCCGGGGAGCTGTTTTTT. Full variable domain (missing parts from reference TRBV7-2 and TRBJ2-2): GAGVSQSPSNKVTEKGKDVELRCDPISGHTALYWYRQSLGQGLEFLIYFQGNSAPDKSGLPSDRFSAERTGGSVSTLTIQRTQQEDSAVYLCASTISAGTSLSGELFFGEGSRLTVL.

Details on this clone: Other nucleotide sequences from this sample produce the same CDR3. The V call is TRBV2, the J call TRBJ1-4; 9 nucleotides match TRBD1. This CDR3 is 13 amino acids long. From germline, CDR1 is SNHLY and CDR2 FYNNEI. V lost 4 bases, J lost 7 bases, and 1 base stayed unmatched. The CDR3 DNA sequence: TGTGCCAGCAGTGGACAGGGGGGTGAAAAACTGTTTTTT. The encoded protein is CASSGQGGEKLFF.